What follows describes a single T cell receptor (beta chain). Its antigen is unknown. This entry comes from a study of T cells expressing NK-cell markers. Broader study findings: It remained uncertain whether the expanded NKG2C+ T cell clones were specific for HCMV antigens.

TCRdb reprocessed the 5' RACE reads and reports one entry per CDR3 protein, with no DNA. Its table records approximately 110,000 distinct CDR3 sequences. The CDR3 has 13 residues. Germline CDR1 MNHNS, CDR2 SASEGT. V usage is TRBV6-1 and J usage is TRBJ2-2; lacking DNA, the TRBD1 call made by TCRdb goes unchecked. Sequencing was carried out using blood T cells: a sorted CD56 or NKG2C T cell subset, CD4+ or CD8+ T cells, or bulk PBMC T cells (not recorded which). The TCR was taken from a woman between 18 and 75 years old in good health. This chain's CDR3 is CASCTGDYGELFF.